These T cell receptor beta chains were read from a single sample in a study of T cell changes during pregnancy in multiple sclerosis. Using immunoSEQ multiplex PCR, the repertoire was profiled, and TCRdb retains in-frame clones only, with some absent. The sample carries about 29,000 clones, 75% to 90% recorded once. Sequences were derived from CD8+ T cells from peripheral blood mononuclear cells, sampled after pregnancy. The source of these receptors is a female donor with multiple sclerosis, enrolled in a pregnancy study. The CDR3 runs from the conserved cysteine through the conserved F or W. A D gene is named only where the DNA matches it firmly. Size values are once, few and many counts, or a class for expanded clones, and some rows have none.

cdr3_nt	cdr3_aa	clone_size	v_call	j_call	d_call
TGTGCCAGCAGCTTAGTCCGGGACTCGCAAGAGACCCAGTACTTC	CASSLVRDSQETQYF	once	TRBV13	TRBJ2-5	.
TGCAGCGTTGTGAGTTGGCAGGACCCGGAGGGTGAAAAACTGTTTTTT	CSVVSWQDPEGEKLFF	.	TRBV29-1	TRBJ1-4	.
TGCGCCAGCAGCCAAGTACCCGGGCAGCCCCAGCATTTT	CASSQVPGQPQHF	many	TRBV4-1	TRBJ1-5	.
TGCGCCAGCAGCCAAGATCGGACAGGGTACACTGAAGCTTTCTTT	CASSQDRTGYTEAFF	.	TRBV4-3	TRBJ1-1	TRBD1
TGTGCCAGTAGTATAGGGACTAGCGAGCAGTACTTC	CASSIGTSEQYF	medium-sized	TRBV19	TRBJ2-7	TRBD2
TGTGCCAGCAGCTCCCCGGGGGGGGGCATAGAGACCCAGTACTTC	CASSSPGGGIETQYF	.	TRBV7-2	TRBJ2-5	TRBD2
TGTGCCAGCAGCCCCGGGACAGGGGGCCACGAGCAGTACTTC	CASSPGTGGHEQYF	once	TRBV9	TRBJ2-7	TRBD1
TGTGCCAGCAGTGACTCGGCTAGCGGCTACAATGAGCAGTTCTTC	CASSDSASGYNEQFF	.	TRBV6-4	TRBJ2-1	TRBD2
TGTGCCAGTAGTATAGGACGGACTAGCGGGACGGGCACAGATACGCAGTATTTT	CASSIGRTSGTGTDTQYF	.	TRBV19	TRBJ2-3	TRBD2
TGTGCCAGCAGCTTAGCCGGACTAGCTCGTTTCAATGAGCAGTTCTTC	CASSLAGLARFNEQFF	.	TRBV11-2	TRBJ2-1	TRBD2
TGTGCCAGCAGCTCCGGACTAGCGGGAACCACCGGGGAGCTGTTTTTT	CASSSGLAGTTGELFF	.	TRBV7-9	TRBJ2-2	TRBD2
TGTGCCAGCAGTTTGAGCGGGAGGGCCTACAATGAGCAGTTCTTC	CASSLSGRAYNEQFF	.	TRBV27	TRBJ2-1	TRBD2
TGCGCCAGCAGCCAAAGGGATGTTGCCGACAGGACCTACGAGCAGTACTTC	CASSQRDVADRTYEQYF	.	TRBV4-3	TRBJ2-7	.
TGTGTCAGCAGAAAACTAGCGGAACTTGTCAGCACAGATACGCAGTATTTT	CVSRKLAELVSTDTQYF	.	TRBV28	TRBJ2-3	TRBD2
TGTGCCAGCAGTCCGCCCGACAGTCCTGGGGAGCTGTTTTTT	CASSPPDSPGELFF	.	TRBV2	TRBJ2-2	.